The clone carrying this T cell receptor beta chain was seen ten or more times. Without the conserved terminal phenylalanine or tryptophan, this CDR3 likely stems from a read error. The sample belongs to a study of metastatic and nonmetastatic thyroid tumors. At the level of the study: Repertoires from blood and tumor or nodule tissue of malignant and benign thyroid patients were compared.

V lost 5 bases and J lost 0, with 11 bases in between. This CDR3 is 15 amino acids long. Every patient underwent thyroid surgery untreated. Authors' methods: Researchers built a distant-metastasis classifier for papillary thyroid cancer that drew on CDR3 differences across clinicopathological groups. Using MiXCR, TCRdb reanalyzed the PCR reads. In this record, the V and J calls reflect TCRdb's handling and not the investigators' own analysis. The table lists 20,000 to 25,000 clones, around a third of them singletons. V is TRBV12-3 or TRBV12-4 and J is TRBJ2-1; D is unresolved. Sequenced sample: blood. The sequence came from a male donor with papillary thyroid cancer or a benign thyroid nodule (not recorded which). Some clones in this sample may be carry-over from other donors' samples. DNA of the CDR3: TGTGCCAGCAGTGACTGGATGAGCTCCTACAATGAGCAGTTCGTC. Amino acids: CASSDWMSSYNEQFV.